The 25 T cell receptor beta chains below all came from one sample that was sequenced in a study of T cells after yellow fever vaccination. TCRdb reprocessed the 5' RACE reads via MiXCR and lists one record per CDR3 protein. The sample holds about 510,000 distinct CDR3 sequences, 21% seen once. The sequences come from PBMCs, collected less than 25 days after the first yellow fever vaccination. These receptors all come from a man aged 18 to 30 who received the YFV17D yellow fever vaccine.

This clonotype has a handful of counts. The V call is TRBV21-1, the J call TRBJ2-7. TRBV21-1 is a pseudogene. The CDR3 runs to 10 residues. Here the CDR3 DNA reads TGTGCCAGCCGCGCCTACGAGCAGTACGTC. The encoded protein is CASRAYEQYV.

CDR3 nucleotide sequence: TGCGCCAGCAGAGTCGACGCGTTACCATCTGGCTACACCTTC. As protein: CASRVDALPSGYTF. The chain joins TRBV5-1 to TRBJ1-2; no clear D gene. V shed 5 bases and J shed 7 bases, with 18 bases lying between them. The CDR3 consists of 14 residues. From germline, CDR1 is SGHRS and CDR2 YFSETQ.

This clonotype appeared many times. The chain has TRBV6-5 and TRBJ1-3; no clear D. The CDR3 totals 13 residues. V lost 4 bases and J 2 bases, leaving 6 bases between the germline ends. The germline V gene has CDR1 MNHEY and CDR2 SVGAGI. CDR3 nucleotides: TGTGCCAGCAGTTCGGCGGCTGGAAACACCATATATTTT. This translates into CASSSAAGNTIYF.

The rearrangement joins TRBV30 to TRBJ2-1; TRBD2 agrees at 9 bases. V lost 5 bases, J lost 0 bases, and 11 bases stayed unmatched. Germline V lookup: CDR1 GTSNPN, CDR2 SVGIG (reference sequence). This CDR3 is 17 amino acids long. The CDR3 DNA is TGTGCCTGGGCGGGTGGAAGCGGGGGGAGCTCCTACAATGAGCAGTTCTTC. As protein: CAWAGGSGGSSYNEQFF.

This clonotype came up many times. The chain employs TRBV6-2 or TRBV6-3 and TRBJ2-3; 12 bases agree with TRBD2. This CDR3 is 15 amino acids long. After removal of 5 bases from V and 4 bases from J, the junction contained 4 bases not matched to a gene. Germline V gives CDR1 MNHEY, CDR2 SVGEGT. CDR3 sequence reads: CASSRTSGAPDTQYF. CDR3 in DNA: TGTGCCAGCAGTAGGACTAGCGGGGCTCCAGATACGCAGTATTTT.

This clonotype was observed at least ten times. For the CDR3, the DNA is TGCGCCAGCAGCGGCGGGACTAGCGGGGACCAAGAGACCCAGTACTTC. Protein: CASSGGTSGDQETQYF. The chain recombines TRBV5-1 with TRBJ2-5, with 13 bases matching TRBD2. The CDR3 has 16 amino acids. Trimming took 4 bases from V and 0 from J; bases not matched to a gene: 3. CDR1 is SGHRS and CDR2 is YFSETQ in the germline V gene.

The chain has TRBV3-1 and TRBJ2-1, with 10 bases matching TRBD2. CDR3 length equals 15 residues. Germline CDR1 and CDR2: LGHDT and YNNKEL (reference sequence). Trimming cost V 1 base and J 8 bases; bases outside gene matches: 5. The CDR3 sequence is CASSQVAGGKDEQFF. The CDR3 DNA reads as TGTGCCAGCAGCCAAGTAGCGGGGGGAAAGGATGAGCAGTTCTTC.

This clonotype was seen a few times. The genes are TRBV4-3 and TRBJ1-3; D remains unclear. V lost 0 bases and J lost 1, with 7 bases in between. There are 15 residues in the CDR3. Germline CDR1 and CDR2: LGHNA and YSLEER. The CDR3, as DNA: TGCGCCAGCAGCCAAGAACCGCAATCTGGAAACACCATATATTTT. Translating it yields CASSQEPQSGNTIYF.

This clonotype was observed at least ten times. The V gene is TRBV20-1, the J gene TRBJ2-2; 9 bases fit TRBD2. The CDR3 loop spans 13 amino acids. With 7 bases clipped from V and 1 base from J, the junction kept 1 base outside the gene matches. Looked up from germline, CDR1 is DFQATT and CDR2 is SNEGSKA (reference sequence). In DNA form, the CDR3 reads TGCAGTGTAGCGGGGGAGAACACCGGGGAGCTGTTTTTT. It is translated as CSVAGENTGELFF.

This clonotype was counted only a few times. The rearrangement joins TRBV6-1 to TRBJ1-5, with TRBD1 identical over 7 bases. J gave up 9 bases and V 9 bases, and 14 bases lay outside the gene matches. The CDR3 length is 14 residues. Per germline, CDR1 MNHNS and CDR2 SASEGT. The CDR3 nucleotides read TGTGCCAGTCAACCGGGACAGTTGGGCGCGCCCCAGCATTTT. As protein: CASQPGQLGAPQHF.

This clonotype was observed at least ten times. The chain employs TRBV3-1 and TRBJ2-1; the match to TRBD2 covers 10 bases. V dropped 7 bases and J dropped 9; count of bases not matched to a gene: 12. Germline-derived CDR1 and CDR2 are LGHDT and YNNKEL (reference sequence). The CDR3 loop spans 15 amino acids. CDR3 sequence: CASTRSSGGAVEQFF. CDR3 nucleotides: TGTGCCAGCACCCGCTCAAGCGGGGGGGCCGTTGAGCAGTTCTTC.

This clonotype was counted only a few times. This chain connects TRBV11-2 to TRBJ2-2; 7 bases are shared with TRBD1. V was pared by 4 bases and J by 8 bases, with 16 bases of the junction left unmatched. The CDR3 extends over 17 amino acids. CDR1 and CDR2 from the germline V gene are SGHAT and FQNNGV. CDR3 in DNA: TGTGCCAGCAGCTCATCACTCCAGGGGGATATTGCTGGGGAGCTGTTTTTT. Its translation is CASSSSLQGDIAGELFF.

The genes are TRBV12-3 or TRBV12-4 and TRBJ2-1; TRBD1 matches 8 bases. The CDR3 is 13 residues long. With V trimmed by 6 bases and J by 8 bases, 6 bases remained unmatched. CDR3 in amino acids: CASRDRVSDEQFF. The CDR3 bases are TGTGCCAGCAGGGACAGGGTTTCCGATGAGCAGTTCTTC.

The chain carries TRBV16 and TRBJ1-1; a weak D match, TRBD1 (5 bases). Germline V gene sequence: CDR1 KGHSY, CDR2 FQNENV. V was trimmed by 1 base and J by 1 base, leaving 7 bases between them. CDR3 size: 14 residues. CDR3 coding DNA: TGTGCCAGCAGCCAATGGGGCTCGAACACTGAAGCTTTCTTT. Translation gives CASSQWGSNTEAFF.

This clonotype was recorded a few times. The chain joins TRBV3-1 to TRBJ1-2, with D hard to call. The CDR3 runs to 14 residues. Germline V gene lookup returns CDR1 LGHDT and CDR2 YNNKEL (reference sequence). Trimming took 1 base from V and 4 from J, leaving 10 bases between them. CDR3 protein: CASSQGWQGYGYTF. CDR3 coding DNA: TGTGCCAGCAGCCAAGGTTGGCAAGGCTATGGCTACACCTTC.

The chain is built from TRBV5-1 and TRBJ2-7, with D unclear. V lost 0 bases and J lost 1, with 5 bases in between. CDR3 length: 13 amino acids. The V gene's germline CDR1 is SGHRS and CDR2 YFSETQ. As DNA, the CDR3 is TGCGCCAGCAGCTTGGTACAGTCCTACGAGCAGTACTTC. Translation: CASSLVQSYEQYF.

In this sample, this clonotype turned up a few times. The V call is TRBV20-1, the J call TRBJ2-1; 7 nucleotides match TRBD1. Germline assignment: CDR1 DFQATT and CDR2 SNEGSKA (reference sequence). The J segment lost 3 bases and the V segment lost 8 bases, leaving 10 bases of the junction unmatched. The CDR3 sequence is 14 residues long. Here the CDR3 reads CSTSGTVIYNEQFF. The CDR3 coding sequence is TGCAGTACCTCCGGGACAGTCATCTACAATGAGCAGTTCTTC.

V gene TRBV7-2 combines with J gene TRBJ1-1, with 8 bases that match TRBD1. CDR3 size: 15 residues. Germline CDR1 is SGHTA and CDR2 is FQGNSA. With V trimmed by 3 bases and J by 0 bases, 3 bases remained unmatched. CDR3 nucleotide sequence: TGTGCCAGCAGCTTCCAGGGGGCAATGAACACTGAAGCTTTCTTT. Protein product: CASSFQGAMNTEAFF. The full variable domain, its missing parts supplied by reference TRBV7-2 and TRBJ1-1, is GAGVSQSPSNKVTEKGKDVELRCDPISGHTALYWYRQSLGQGLEFLIYFQGNSAPDKSGLPSDRFSAERTGGSVSTLTIQRTQQEDSAVYLCASSFQGAMNTEAFFGQGTRLTVV.

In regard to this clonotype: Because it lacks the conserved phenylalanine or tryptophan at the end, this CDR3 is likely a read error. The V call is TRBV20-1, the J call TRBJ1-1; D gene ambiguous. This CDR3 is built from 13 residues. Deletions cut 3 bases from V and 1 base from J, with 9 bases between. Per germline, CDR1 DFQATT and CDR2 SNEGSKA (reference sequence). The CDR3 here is CSASSGPNTEAFL. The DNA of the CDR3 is TGCAGTGCTAGTAGCGGCCCGAACACTGAAGCTTTCCTT.

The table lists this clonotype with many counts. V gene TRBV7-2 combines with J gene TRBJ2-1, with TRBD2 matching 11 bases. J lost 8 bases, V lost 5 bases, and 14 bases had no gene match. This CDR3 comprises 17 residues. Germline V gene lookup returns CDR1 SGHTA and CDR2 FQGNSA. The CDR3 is CASSKDNSGGAEDEQFF. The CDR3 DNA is TGTGCCAGCAGCAAAGACAATAGCGGGGGGGCTGAAGATGAGCAGTTCTTC.

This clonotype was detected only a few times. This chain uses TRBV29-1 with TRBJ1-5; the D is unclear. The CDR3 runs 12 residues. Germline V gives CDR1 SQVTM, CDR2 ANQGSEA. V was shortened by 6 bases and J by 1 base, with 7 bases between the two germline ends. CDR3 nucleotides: TGCAGCGTAAGGGAAAGCAATCAGCCCCAGCATTTT. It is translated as CSVRESNQPQHF.

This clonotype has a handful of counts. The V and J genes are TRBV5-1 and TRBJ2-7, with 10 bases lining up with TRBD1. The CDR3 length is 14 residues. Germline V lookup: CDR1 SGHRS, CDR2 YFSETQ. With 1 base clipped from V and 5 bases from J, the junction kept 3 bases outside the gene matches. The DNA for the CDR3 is TGCGCCAGCAGCTTGCTGACAGGGGGCGACGAGCAGTACTTC. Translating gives CASSLLTGGDEQYF.

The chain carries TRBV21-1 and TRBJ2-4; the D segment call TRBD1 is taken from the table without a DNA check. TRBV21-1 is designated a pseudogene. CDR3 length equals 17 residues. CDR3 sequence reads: CASLPHRFQGAKNIQYF. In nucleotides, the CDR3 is TGTGCCAGCTTACCCCACCGCTTCCAGGGAGCCAAAAACATTCAGTACTTC.

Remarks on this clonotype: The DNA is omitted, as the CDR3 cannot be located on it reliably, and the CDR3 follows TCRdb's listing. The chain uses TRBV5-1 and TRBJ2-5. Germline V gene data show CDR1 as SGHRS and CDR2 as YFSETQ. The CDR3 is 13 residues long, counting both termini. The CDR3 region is CASSLGFLETQYF.

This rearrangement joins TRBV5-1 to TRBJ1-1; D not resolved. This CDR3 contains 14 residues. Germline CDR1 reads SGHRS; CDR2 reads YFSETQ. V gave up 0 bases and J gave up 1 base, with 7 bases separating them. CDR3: CASSLVRGNTEAFF. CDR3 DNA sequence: TGCGCCAGCAGCTTGGTTCGGGGGAACACTGAAGCTTTCTTT.